These 18 T cell receptor beta chains came from one sample sequenced in a study of cytomegalovirus exposure and HLA in healthy donors. PCR used 60 Vbeta primers and 13 Jbeta primers. The method was immunoSEQ multiplex PCR; TCRdb's version includes in-frame clones alone and lacks a portion of them. The data hold 60,000 to 80,000 clones, with 78% observed a single time. The specimen sequenced was PBMCs. These receptors were taken from a girl aged 5 to 17 in good health and CMV-seropositive.

The chain joins TRBV5-6 to TRBJ1-3, with D uncertain. Germline CDR1 and CDR2: SGHDT and YYEEEE. This CDR3 region has 16 residues. Trimming removed 1 base at V and 3 bases at J, with 14 bases between. The CDR3, as DNA: TGTGCCAGCAGCTTGAAGGGAGTGGTGGGTGGAAACACCATATATTTT. It codes for CASSLKGVVGGNTIYF.

The V call is TRBV6-1, the J call TRBJ1-2; D gene unclear. V gave up 9 bases and J gave up 3 bases, with 14 bases separating them. Germline-derived CDR1 and CDR2 are MNHNS and SASEGT. The CDR3 sequence is 13 residues long. The CDR3 DNA reads TGTGCCAGTACTTATACAGCTTACTATGGCTACACCTTC. Protein: CASTYTAYYGYTF.

The CDR3 DNA reads TGCGCCAGCAGCCACTTGAGGCGGGGGCTTGGGGACACTGAAGCTTTCTTT. It encodes CASSHLRRGLGDTEAFF. V is TRBV4-1 and J is TRBJ1-1, with D perhaps TRBD1 (6 bases). CDR3 length equals 17 residues. The germline V and J ends were trimmed by 3 bases and 3 bases, with 20 bases remaining between them. Germline lookup yields CDR1 MGHRA and CDR2 YSYEKL.

The chain links TRBV7-6 to TRBJ2-2, with a weak D call TRBD2 (6 bases). The length of the CDR3 is 15 residues. Trimming left V 0 bases short and J 1 base short, with 6 bases between. Per germline, CDR1 SGHVS and CDR2 FNYEAQ. CDR3 loop: CASSLAGGNTGELFF. Here the CDR3 DNA reads TGTGCCAGCAGCTTAGCGGGGGGGAACACCGGGGAGCTGTTTTTT.

The V call is TRBV28, the J call TRBJ1-1; D possibly corresponds to TRBD1 (6 bases). Germline assignment: CDR1 MDHEN and CDR2 SYDVKM. The CDR3 is 16 residues long. V dropped 5 bases and J dropped 2 bases, with 18 bases sitting between them. The CDR3 DNA is TGTGCCAGCAGTCCCTTAGGGGACAAGGCTAACACTGAAGCTTTCTTT. The encoded protein is CASSPLGDKANTEAFF.

V gene TRBV30 combines with J gene TRBJ1-3, with 10 positions matching TRBD1. Germline V gene sequence: CDR1 GTSNPN, CDR2 SVGIG (reference sequence). The V and J ends lost 4 bases and 6 bases, in that order; junction bases with no gene match: 6. This CDR3 spans 14 amino acids. CDR3 sequence (DNA): TGTGCCTGGAAGGGACAGGGGAATGTAAACACCATATATTTT. Protein product: CAWKGQGNVNTIYF. Full variable domain (remainder filled in from reference TRBV30 and TRBJ1-3): SQTIHQWPATLVQPVGSPLSLECTVEGTSNPNLYWYRQAAGRGLQLLFYSVGIGQISSEVPQNLSASRPQDRQFILSSKKLLLSDSGFYLCAWKGQGNVNTIYFGEGSWLTVV.

This clone appeared once. The chain joins TRBV7-2 to TRBJ2-3; D is possibly TRBD1 (6 bases). The V gene lost 1 base and the J gene lost 1 base, with 12 bases spanning the gap. CDR3 length: 16 amino acids. Germline CDR1 and CDR2: SGHTA and FQGNSA. CDR3 loop: CASSLGGGGRTDTQYF. CDR3 coding DNA: TGTGCCAGCAGCTTAGGTGGTGGGGGCCGCACAGATACGCAGTATTTT.

The table lists this clone with a few counts. J is TRBJ2-7 and V is TRBV5-1, with a tentative D call TRBD1 (6 bases). Trimming removed 1 base at V and 0 bases at J, with 11 bases between. Germline CDR1 SGHRS, CDR2 YFSETQ. The CDR3 runs 15 residues. The CDR3 DNA reads TGCGCCAGCAGCTTGAGACAGGATAGCTCCTACGAGCAGTACTTC. Encoded protein: CASSLRQDSSYEQYF.

The genes are TRBV5-1 and TRBJ2-1; perhaps TRBD1 as D (5 bases). Trimming stripped 2 bases from V and 7 bases from J, with 10 bases between. Germline V lookup: CDR1 SGHRS, CDR2 YFSETQ. The CDR3 consists of 13 residues. The chain's CDR3 is CASSLDSVNEQFF. DNA for the CDR3: TGCGCCAGCAGCTTAGACAGCGTGAATGAGCAGTTCTTC. Variable domain in full (rest from reference TRBV5-1 and TRBJ2-1): KAGVTQTPRYLIKTRGQQVTLSCSPISGHRSVSWYQQTPGQGLQFLFEYFSETQRNKGNFPGRFSGRQFSNSRSEMNVSTLELGDSALYLCASSLDSVNEQFFGPGTRLTVL.

The rearrangement links TRBV6-1 to TRBJ1-1, with a weak D call TRBD1 (6 bases). From germline, CDR1 is MNHNS and CDR2 SASEGT. The CDR3 is 13 residues long. The V gene lost 7 bases and the J gene lost 5 bases, with 14 bases spanning the gap. The CDR3 sequence is CASIDTGTTEAFF. CDR3 sequence (DNA): TGTGCCAGCATCGATACAGGGACAACTGAAGCTTTCTTT.

The chain combines TRBV30 with TRBJ2-1; 8 positions agree with TRBD2. The length of the CDR3 is 13 residues. Germline assignment: CDR1 GTSNPN and CDR2 SVGIG (reference sequence). After removal of 1 base from V and 10 bases from J, the junction contained 6 bases not matched to a gene. The CDR3 here is CAWSASGGREQFF. In DNA form, the CDR3 reads TGTGCCTGGAGTGCCTCGGGAGGGCGAGAGCAGTTCTTC.

The chain uses TRBV6-5 and TRBJ1-4; no definite D call. The V gene's germline CDR1 is MNHEY and CDR2 SVGAGI. The V end lost 4 bases, the J end lost 7 bases, and 16 bases lay between the germline ends. The CDR3 has 15 residues. The DNA of the CDR3 is TGTGCCAGCAGTTTCCTTCGGGAGGGAGCTGAAAAACTGTTTTTT. As protein: CASSFLREGAEKLFF.

The chain links TRBV27 to TRBJ2-7; a possible D gene is TRBD1 (5 bases). The germline V and J ends were trimmed by 3 bases and 0 bases, with 6 bases remaining between them. CDR3 length: 13 amino acids. Per the germline V gene, CDR1 is MNHEY and CDR2 is SMNVEV (reference sequence). The CDR3 nucleotides read TGTGCCAGCAGTTTCGACAGCTCCTACGAGCAGTACTTC. It translates to CASSFDSSYEQYF.

This clone was observed a handful of times. The chain is built from TRBV6-6 and TRBJ2-3; D gene unclear. The CDR3 consists of 14 residues. In germline, CDR1 is MNHNY, CDR2 SVGAGI (reference sequence). The V end was cut by 7 bases, the J end by 3 bases, with 14 bases between. This CDR3 is CASNLAGETDTQYF. CDR3 DNA sequence: TGTGCCAGCAATCTGGCCGGAGAGACAGATACGCAGTATTTT.

The rearrangement joins TRBV28 to TRBJ2-2, with 10 bases lining up with TRBD2. V lost 5 bases, J lost 6 bases, and 6 bases stayed unmatched. Germline CDR1 and CDR2: MDHEN and SYDVKM. This CDR3 is 15 amino acids long. This chain's CDR3 is CASSTLAGAAGELFF. In DNA, the CDR3 is TGTGCCAGCAGTACCCTAGCGGGAGCAGCCGGGGAGCTGTTTTTT.

The rearrangement joins TRBV7-6 to TRBJ2-7; D is perhaps TRBD2 (6 bases). CDR1 and CDR2 (germline): SGHVS, FNYEAQ. V lost 5 bases, J lost 4 bases, and 18 bases lay in between. The length of the CDR3 is 15 residues. CDR3 in DNA: TGTGCCAGCAGCCTCGGGGGTGGAACGGGTTACGAGCAGTACTTC. Its translation: CASSLGGGTGYEQYF.

The V gene is TRBV5-1, the J gene TRBJ2-1, with D perhaps matching TRBD2 (6 bases). Germline V gene sequence: CDR1 SGHRS, CDR2 YFSETQ. Trimming stripped 2 bases from V and 0 bases from J, with 9 bases between. The CDR3 length is 15 residues. CDR3 DNA: TGCGCCAGCAGCTTCGGGGGAAGCTCCTACAATGAGCAGTTCTTC. Its translation: CASSFGGSSYNEQFF.

CDR3 loop: CASSSTSAGATGYTF. The DNA for the CDR3 is TGTGCCAGCAGTTCCACCTCTGCAGGGGCAACTGGCTACACCTTC. This chain joins TRBV6-5 and TRBJ1-2; a possible D gene is TRBD1 (6 bases). Trimming left V 4 bases short and J 7 bases short, with 19 bases between. The CDR3 is 15 amino acids. The germline V gene encodes CDR1 MNHEY and CDR2 SVGAGI.